These 27 T cell receptor beta chains were all obtained from the same sample, sequenced in a study of T cell repertoires in ileal Crohn's disease. TCRdb's copy holds only in-frame clones and misses some; the assay was immunoSEQ multiplex PCR. The sample lists about 11,000 clones; 72% were seen once. Time point meaning: neoterminal ileum biopsy at postoperative endoscopy, about 6 months after surgery. Sample: ileal tissue. These receptors were collected from an adult with Crohn's disease.

This clone was seen a handful of times. The CDR3 sequence: CASSLVQPTYNEQFF. The CDR3 nucleotides are TGCGCCAGCAGCTTGGTTCAGCCGACTTACAATGAGCAGTTCTTC. The V and J genes are TRBV5-1 and TRBJ2-1; D uncertain. Germline values: CDR1 SGHRS, CDR2 YFSETQ. CDR3 length: 15 residues. Deletions cut 0 bases from V and 4 bases from J, with 11 bases between.

The rearrangement links TRBV11-2 to TRBJ1-1, with a tentative D call TRBD1 (5 bases). This CDR3 has 14 amino acids. V was cut by 8 bases and J by 4 bases, with 17 bases left in between. Per the germline V gene, CDR1 is SGHAT and CDR2 is FQNNGV. CDR3 amino acids: CASDPGGAATEAFF. The CDR3 coding sequence is TGTGCCAGCGACCCGGGAGGGGCGGCCACTGAAGCTTTCTTT.

This sequence joins TRBV4-1 and TRBJ1-1; D perhaps matches TRBD1 (5 bases). Trimming removed 4 bases at V and 1 base at J, with 10 bases between. Per the germline V gene, CDR1 is MGHRA and CDR2 is YSYEKL. CDR3 length: 14 residues. CDR3 loop: CASSLLGGNTEAFF. CDR3 in DNA: TGCGCCAGCAGCCTCTTGGGGGGGAACACTGAAGCTTTCTTT.

The chain has TRBV15 and TRBJ2-1; the D is unclear. CDR1 and CDR2 from the germline V gene are LNHNV and YYDKDF (reference sequence). V was cut by 1 base and J by 6 bases, with 13 bases left in between. The CDR3 sequence is 15 residues long. In DNA, the CDR3 is TGTGCCACCAGCAGAGTTGCGGCAAGAGCCAATGAGCAGTTCTTC. Residues: CATSRVAARANEQFF.

This chain connects TRBV27 to TRBJ2-1, with 11 bases matching TRBD2. V lost 4 bases, J lost 5 bases, and 4 bases stayed unmatched. Germline assignment: CDR1 MNHEY and CDR2 SMNVEV (reference sequence). The CDR3 has 15 residues. CDR3 sequence (DNA): TGTGCCAGCAGTTCTTTAGCGGGGGGGAACAATGAGCAGTTCTTC. This gives the protein CASSSLAGGNNEQFF.

The gene calls are TRBV30 and TRBJ2-5, with D perhaps TRBD2 (6 bases). The CDR3 is made up of 13 amino acids. Germline V gene lookup returns CDR1 GTSNPN and CDR2 SVGIG (reference sequence). Deletions cut 0 bases from V and 5 bases from J, with 10 bases between. CDR3 nucleotides: TGTGCCTGGAGTGTACGACTAGTGGAGACCCAGTACTTC. Translation: CAWSVRLVETQYF.

This clone was seen more than once but under ten times. The chain has TRBV5-5 and TRBJ2-2, with 10 bases lining up with TRBD2. Germline trimming cut 4 bases from V and 1 base from J; bases unmatched to any gene: 10. The CDR3 is 18 residues long. Looked up from germline, CDR1 is SGHKS and CDR2 is YYEKEE (reference sequence). The CDR3 DNA is TGTGCCAGCAGCCCTCGACTAGCGGGCCGGGTGAACACCGGGGAGCTGTTTTTT. It encodes CASSPRLAGRVNTGELFF.

This clone was seen just once. The same CDR3 arises from other DNA sequences in this sample as well. The gene calls are TRBV18 and TRBJ1-5; TRBD1 agrees at 7 bases. Germline V gene sequence: CDR1 KGHSH, CDR2 LQKENI. This CDR3 is 13 amino acids long. Trimming cost V 3 bases and J 4 bases; bases outside gene matches: 0. The CDR3 DNA reads as TGTGCCAGCTCACCGGGACAGAATCAGCCCCAGCATTTT. Translated: CASSPGQNQPQHF.

The genes are TRBV9 and TRBJ2-5; 8 nucleotides line up with TRBD1. The DNA end is more similar to TRBJ2-7, so the J call may be wrong. Looked up from germline, CDR1 is SGDLS and CDR2 is YYNGEE. The CDR3 sequence is 15 residues long. CDR3 coding DNA: TGTGCCAGCTCGGGGGAAACAGGGGGAGAATACGAGCAGTACTTC. As protein: CASSGETGGEYEQYF.

The table lists this clone with a few counts. J is TRBJ1-2 and V is TRBV28; D is perhaps TRBD1 (6 bases). Germline V gene lookup returns CDR1 MDHEN and CDR2 SYDVKM. The V gene lost 2 bases and the J gene lost 4 bases, with 11 bases spanning the gap. CDR3 length equals 14 residues. This CDR3 is CASSLGQGLYGYTF. Here the CDR3 DNA reads TGTGCCAGCAGTTTAGGGCAGGGGCTCTATGGCTACACCTTC.

This clone was picked up a small number of times. CDR3 loop: CASSVHRAEQYF. In nucleotides, the CDR3 is TGTGCCAGCTCCGTCCACAGAGCCGAGCAGTACTTC. The chain uses TRBV6-6 and TRBJ2-7, with D hard to call. CDR3 size: 12 residues. V dropped 8 bases and J dropped 6 bases, with 14 bases sitting between them. The germline gives CDR1 MNHNY, CDR2 SVGAGI (reference sequence).

The chain joins TRBV18 to TRBJ1-1, with D perhaps matching TRBD1 (6 bases). V shed 1 base and J shed 3 bases, with 15 bases lying between them. Per the germline V gene, CDR1 is KGHSH and CDR2 is LQKENI. The CDR3 length is 16 residues. CDR3 nucleotides: TGTGCCAGCTCACCACAGGCAGGGGCGTTGGACACTGAAGCTTTCTTT. This encodes CASSPQAGALDTEAFF.

As to this clone: An end of the junction differs from the germline gene, which may be a read error. The CDR3 is CASSLARETEAFF. CDR3 DNA: TGTGCTAGCAGCTTAGCTAGGGAGACAGAAGCTTTCTTT. The chain couples TRBV7-7 to TRBJ1-1; D gene unclear. Germline CDR1 reads SSHAT; CDR2 reads FNYEAQ (reference sequence). The CDR3 has 13 amino acids.

The chain has TRBV10-2 and TRBJ2-7; 8 bases line up with TRBD1. CDR3 length equals 14 residues. J was trimmed by 4 bases and V by 6 bases; bases with no gene match: 8. Germline loops: CDR1 WSHSY, CDR2 SAAADI. The CDR3 region is CASRSGQGAYEQYF. The CDR3 nucleotides are TGCGCCAGCAGAAGTGGGCAGGGGGCTTACGAGCAGTACTTC.

The count of this clone is one. A read error may produce the germline difference seen at one junction end. The chain couples TRBV27 to TRBJ2-7; 10 positions agree with TRBD2. Germline V gene sequence: CDR1 MNHEY, CDR2 SMNVEV (reference sequence). This CDR3 region has 14 residues. This CDR3 is CVSRRTSGVYEQYF. CDR3 bases: TGTGTCAGCAGACGGACTAGCGGAGTCTACGAGCAGTACTTC.

J is TRBJ1-1 and V is TRBV5-1, with a possible D match to TRBD1 (5 bases). Trimming removed 5 bases at V and 1 base at J, with 18 bases between. The CDR3 is 16 amino acids. Germline CDR1 and CDR2: SGHRS and YFSETQ. The CDR3 protein is CASRYGTPRSNTEAFF. The CDR3 DNA sequence: TGCGCCAGCAGATACGGGACTCCTAGGTCGAACACTGAAGCTTTCTTT.

The sample holds a few counts of this clone. This chain connects TRBV6-5 to TRBJ2-1, with 13 positions matching TRBD2. Germline V gene sequence: CDR1 MNHEY, CDR2 SVGAGI. This CDR3 contains 15 residues. The trim removed 2 bases at V and 7 bases at J, leaving 2 bases unmatched. The DNA for the CDR3 is TGTGCCAGCAGTTACGGGACTAGCGGGGAGAATGAGCAGTTCTTC. This codes for CASSYGTSGENEQFF.

The gene calls are TRBV2 and TRBJ1-4; weak D call: TRBD1 (5 bases). The ends were cut back, 1 base at V and 10 bases at J, with 16 bases in the middle. CDR1 and CDR2 (germline): SNHLY, FYNNEI. This CDR3 contains 15 residues. In DNA, the CDR3 is TGTGCCAGCAGTGAAGGGAATCTCGCGGGGGGAAAACTGTTTTTT. This encodes CASSEGNLAGGKLFF. Based on the CDR3 plus reference TRBV2 and TRBJ1-4, the full variable domain is EPEVTQTPSHQVTQMGQEVILRCVPISNHLYFYWYRQILGQKVEFLVSFYNNEISEKSEIFDDQFSVERPDGSNFTLKIRSTKLEDSAMYFCASSEGNLAGGKLFFGSGTQLSVL.

The chain couples TRBV7-3 to TRBJ2-2; 9 positions match TRBD1. Per the germline V gene, CDR1 is SGHTA and CDR2 is FQGTGA. Trimming at V came to 5 bases and at J to 1 base, leaving 5 bases not matched to a gene. This CDR3 is built from 16 residues. CDR3 nucleotides: TGTGCCAGCAGCCGAGGGGACAGGGTGAACACCGGGGAGCTGTTTTTT. Its translation: CASSRGDRVNTGELFF.

The rearrangement joins TRBV5-1 to TRBJ2-1, with 13 positions matching TRBD2. The length of the CDR3 is 16 residues. Germline CDR1 is SGHRS and CDR2 is YFSETQ. The V segment lost 3 bases and the J segment 8 bases; nucleotides outside the gene matches: 8. CDR3 sequence: CASSSGTSGTPDEQFF. The CDR3 bases are TGCGCCAGCAGCTCCGGGACTAGCGGGACCCCCGATGAGCAGTTCTTC.

The rearrangement joins TRBV5-6 to TRBJ1-3, with a possible D match to TRBD1 (5 bases). CDR1 is SGHDT, CDR2 YYEEEE, per germline. The CDR3 has 15 residues. Trimming left V 2 bases short and J 2 bases short, with 11 bases between. The CDR3 DNA is TGTGCCAGCAGCTTTTATGGAGGGGCTGGAAACACCATATATTTT. Protein product: CASSFYGGAGNTIYF.

The chain has TRBV19 and TRBJ2-1; possibly TRBD2 for D (5 bases). CDR3 size: 14 residues. Per the germline V gene, CDR1 is LNHDA and CDR2 is SQIVND (reference sequence). Trimming took 3 bases from V and 8 from J, leaving 14 bases between them. The CDR3 DNA reads TGTGCCAGTAGTATCCTGTTGGGAGACCATGAGCAGTTCTTC. Its translation is CASSILLGDHEQFF.

This chain joins TRBV2 and TRBJ2-6; 8 bases map to TRBD1. The CDR3 is 15 residues long. After removal of 8 bases from V and 1 base from J, the junction contained 4 bases not matched to a gene. In germline, CDR1 is SNHLY, CDR2 FYNNEI. In DNA form, the CDR3 reads TGTGCCAGCGGGACAGGAACTTCTGGGGCCAACGTCCTGACTTTC. This codes for CASGTGTSGANVLTF.

The CDR3 spells CASSQLTQGLSGNTIYF. The CDR3 bases are TGTGCCAGCAGCCAACTAACACAGGGCCTCTCTGGAAACACCATATATTTT. This chain joins TRBV4-2 and TRBJ1-3, with D possibly TRBD1 on 6 matching bases. V was clipped by 2 bases and J by 0 bases, with 14 bases between them. The CDR3 spans 17 residues. Germline CDR1 reads LGHNA; CDR2 reads YNFKEQ.

CDR3 nucleotide sequence: TGTGCCAGCAGCGTGACTAGCGCATCAACCTACAATGAGCAGTTCTTC. Encoded protein: CASSVTSASTYNEQFF. The chain is built from TRBV9 and TRBJ2-1; 8 nucleotides align to TRBD2. Trimming cost V 2 bases and J 2 bases; bases outside gene matches: 6. CDR3 length equals 16 residues. CDR1 and CDR2 (germline): SGDLS, YYNGEE.

The chain uses TRBV6-1 and TRBJ2-3; 8 bases map to TRBD2. The CDR3 is made up of 15 amino acids. The J segment lost 4 bases and the V segment lost 2 bases, leaving 5 bases of the junction unmatched. The germline V gene encodes CDR1 MNHNS and CDR2 SASEGT. CDR3 nucleotide sequence: TGTGCCAGCAGTGAAAAAACTAGCGGCGCAGATACGCAGTATTTT. It encodes CASSEKTSGADTQYF.

The chain couples TRBV5-5 to TRBJ1-5; unclear D gene. The germline V gene encodes CDR1 SGHKS and CDR2 YYEKEE (reference sequence). The CDR3 covers 15 residues. Trimming cost V 1 base and J 0 bases, with 8 bases left between them. The CDR3 DNA sequence: TGTGCCAGCAGCTTGAACAGTTATAGCAATCAGCCCCAGCATTTT. It specifies CASSLNSYSNQPQHF.